This T cell receptor (beta chain) originates from a study of breast tumors, draining lymph nodes, adjacent tissues. Regarding the study as a whole: Findings are consistent with lymph node origin and intratumoral expansion of most tumor T cells. Luminal-like breast cancer showed significantly greater tumor-nontumor repertoire similarity than basal-like breast cancer did. Data only fit, rather than demonstrated, lymph node origin of most tumor T cells. Tumor repertoires ranked between lymph nodes and nontumor tissue in diversity, with V and J gene preferences.

From the multiplex PCR reads, TCRdb called clonotypes with MiXCR, one entry per CDR3 protein. The table records over 150,000 distinct CDR3 sequences, around a third of them present only once. The lymph nodes were axillary draining lymph nodes from breast cancer patients. To note about this clonotype: Its antigen is undetermined.

The CDR3 loop spans 14 amino acids. V dropped 10 bases and J dropped 8 bases, with 22 bases sitting between them. CDR1 SGHRS and CDR2 YFSETQ come from the germline V gene. The chain joins TRBV5-1 to TRBJ2-1; TRBD1 is a possible D gene (7 bases). The clonotype comes from a female donor with breast cancer. Some clones in this sample may be carry-over from other donors' samples. The sequenced material came from axillary lymph node tissue. The CDR3 is CAGGFRGRGDEQFF. The CDR3 bases are TGCGCCGGCGGCTTTAGGGGGCGCGGGGATGAGCAGTTCTTC.